This TCR beta chain emerged from a study of blood T cells in healthy people across ages (dated by TCRdb to the mid-2010s). For the wider study: In model experiments, roughly one uniquely barcoded TCR beta cDNA molecule per two T cells was captured by template switching. The donors were divided into four age groups: young (average around 16 years), middle-aged (roughly 40), aged (approximately 59) and long-lived (roughly 82). Two additional independent replicas of 1 million unique cDNA reads from the same blood draw were analyzed for two donors (one aged 18 to 29 and one aged 80 or older). To track age-related changes in TCR beta repertoire diversity, the study relied on deep sequencing normalized with unique cDNA molecular identifiers. To avoid experimental bias, donors of different ages were spread randomly across the sequencing lanes. Here is what the overall study found, with its caveats: Compared with the aged group, the long-lived group had more naive CD4+ T cells, fewer expanded clones and increased TCR diversity, suggesting age selection. Bulk unsorted PBMC profiling prevented conclusive comparison of naive and antigen-experienced compartments. Estimates of total diversity based on one million sequenced T cells were regarded as lower bounds and as underestimates. Because the CMV infection status of the donors was unknown, age-related changes in expanded clonotypes may potentially have been confounded. As age increased, observed TCR beta diversity per million T cells dropped in a roughly linear way, and a significant reduction was already evident by age approximately 40. Observed TCR beta diversity correlated strongly with the percentage of naive T cells measured by flow cytometry.

To prepare the library, 5' RACE was applied. Sequenced on an Illumina HiSeq 2500. A second PCR of about 7 to 12 cycles was performed with a sample-barcoded 5' primer and a J-beta primer mix. A template-switch 5' adaptor carrying 12 random nucleotides introduced a unique molecular identifier onto each TCR beta cDNA molecule. At least 3 million CDR3-containing paired-end reads were obtained from each sample. The Mint cDNA synthesis kit, primed by a TRBC-specific oligonucleotide, was used to synthesize first-strand cDNA from all RNA. All cDNA was treated with uracil-DNA glycosylase and then went through a first 18-cycle PCR with the universal primers M1SS and BC2_uni_R. Per the source publication's procedure: Normalization of each sample was performed by random selection of 1 million high-quality reads, each carrying a distinct molecular identifier. Instead of being binned into consensus sequences, reads that shared molecular identifiers were thrown out. MiTCR, set to a Q25 quality threshold and the strictest error-elimination algorithm, was used for CDR3 identification, clonotype clustering and error correction. A nonparametric unseen species model using Euler transformation provided a lower-bound estimate of total TCR beta diversity. TCRdb applied fastp at Q25 and MiXCR to the public reads, then kept only in-frame beta chains. Rows with a matching CDR3 protein are joined into one entry that keeps the most common DNA and genes. In this record, the V and J calls reflect TCRdb's handling and not the investigators' own analysis. The sample yields approximately 770,000 distinct CDR3 sequences; 58% were counted once. The leading ten clones occupy 22% of the sample.

Systemically healthy Caucasian individuals from Russia, around 39 in total and aged about 6 to 95 years, were included as donors. Roughly 10 milliliters of peripheral blood were collected from each donor into EDTA-treated Vacutainer tubes. PBMCs were isolated by Ficoll-Paque density-gradient centrifugation, with at least 7 million obtained per sample. Trizol reagent was used to extract total RNA from the PBMCs, yielding at least 5.5 micrograms per sample. The percentages of naive CD45RAhigh/CD27high T cells were determined by flow cytometry on a PBMC aliquot from every donor. This clonotype was found once. No antigen is known for it. No base quality values were provided; no much bigger clone lies one nucleotide off. For CDR1 and CDR2, the germline V gene lists MDHEN and SYDVKM. Its CDR3 holds 13 amino acids, cysteine through phenylalanine. The read is trimmed to its CDR3 DNA, 39 bases read in frame from base 1. From V the trimming removes 7 bases and from J it removes 0 bases, while the gene matches leave 3 bases of the junction unaccounted for.

This sequence was found in a young man in good health. The chain employs TRBV28 and TRBJ2-7; TRBD1 fits 7 bases in the junction. The sample was blood. The DNA sequence is given as TGTGCCAGCACGACAGGGATCTCCTACGAGCAGTACTTC. Translated, it gives CASTTGISYEQYF.